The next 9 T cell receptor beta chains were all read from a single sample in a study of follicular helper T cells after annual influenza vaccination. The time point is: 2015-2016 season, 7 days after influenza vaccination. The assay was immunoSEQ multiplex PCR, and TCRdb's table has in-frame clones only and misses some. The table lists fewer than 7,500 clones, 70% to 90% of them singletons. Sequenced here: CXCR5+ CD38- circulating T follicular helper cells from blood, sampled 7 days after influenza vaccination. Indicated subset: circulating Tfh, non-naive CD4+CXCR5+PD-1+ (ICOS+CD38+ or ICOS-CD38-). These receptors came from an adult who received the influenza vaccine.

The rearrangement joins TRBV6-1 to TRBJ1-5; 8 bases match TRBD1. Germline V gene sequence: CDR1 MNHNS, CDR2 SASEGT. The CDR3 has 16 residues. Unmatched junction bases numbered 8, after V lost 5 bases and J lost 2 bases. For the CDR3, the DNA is TGTGCCAGCAGTAAAGGACAGGGAGGGGGCAATCAGCCCCAGCATTTT. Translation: CASSKGQGGGNQPQHF.

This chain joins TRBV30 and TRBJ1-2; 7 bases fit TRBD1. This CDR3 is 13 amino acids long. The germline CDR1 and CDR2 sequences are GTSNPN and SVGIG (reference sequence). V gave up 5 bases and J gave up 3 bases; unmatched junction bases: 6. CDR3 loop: CAWHRDSDYGYTF. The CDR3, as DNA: TGTGCCTGGCACCGGGACAGCGACTATGGCTACACCTTC. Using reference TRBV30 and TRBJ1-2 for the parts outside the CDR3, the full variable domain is SQTIHQWPATLVQPVGSPLSLECTVEGTSNPNLYWYRQAAGRGLQLLFYSVGIGQISSEVPQNLSASRPQDRQFILSSKKLLLSDSGFYLCAWHRDSDYGYTFGSGTRLTVV.

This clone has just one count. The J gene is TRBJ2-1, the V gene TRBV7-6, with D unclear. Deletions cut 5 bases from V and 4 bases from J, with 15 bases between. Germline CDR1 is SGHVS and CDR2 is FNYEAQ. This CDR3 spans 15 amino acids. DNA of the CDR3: TGTGCCAGCAGCCCTGTCCCGACTCATTACAATGAGCAGTTCTTC. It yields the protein CASSPVPTHYNEQFF.

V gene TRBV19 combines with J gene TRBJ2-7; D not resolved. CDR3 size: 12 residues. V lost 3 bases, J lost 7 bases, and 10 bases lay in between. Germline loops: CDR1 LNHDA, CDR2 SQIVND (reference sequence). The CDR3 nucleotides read TGTGCCAGTAGTATGTTTCGTGGGGAGCAGTACTTC. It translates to CASSMFRGEQYF.

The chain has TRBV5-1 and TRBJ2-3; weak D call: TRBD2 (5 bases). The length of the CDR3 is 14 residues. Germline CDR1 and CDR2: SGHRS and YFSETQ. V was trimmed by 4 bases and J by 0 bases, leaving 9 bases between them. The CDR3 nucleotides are TGCGCCAGCAGCCCCGGACTGAGCACAGATACGCAGTATTTT. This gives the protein CASSPGLSTDTQYF. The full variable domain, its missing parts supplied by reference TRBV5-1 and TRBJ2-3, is KAGVTQTPRYLIKTRGQQVTLSCSPISGHRSVSWYQQTPGQGLQFLFEYFSETQRNKGNFPGRFSGRQFSNSRSEMNVSTLELGDSALYLCASSPGLSTDTQYFGPGTRLTVL.

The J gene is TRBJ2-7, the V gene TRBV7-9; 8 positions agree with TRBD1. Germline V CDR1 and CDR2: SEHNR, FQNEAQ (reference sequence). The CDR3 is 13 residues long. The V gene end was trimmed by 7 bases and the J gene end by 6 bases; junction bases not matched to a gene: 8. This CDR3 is CASTQDRAAEQYF. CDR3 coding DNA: TGTGCCAGCACCCAGGACAGGGCGGCCGAGCAGTACTTC.

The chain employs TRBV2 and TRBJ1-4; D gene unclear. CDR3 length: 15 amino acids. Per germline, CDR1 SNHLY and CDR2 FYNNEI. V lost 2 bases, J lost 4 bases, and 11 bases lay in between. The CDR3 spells CASSESPRNNEKLFF. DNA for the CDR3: TGTGCCAGCAGTGAAAGTCCCAGGAATAATGAAAAACTGTTTTTT.

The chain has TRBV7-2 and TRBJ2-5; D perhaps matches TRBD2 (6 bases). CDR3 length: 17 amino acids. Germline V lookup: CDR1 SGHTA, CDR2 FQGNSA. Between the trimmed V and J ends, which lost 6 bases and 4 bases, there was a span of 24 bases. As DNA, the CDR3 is TGTGCCAGCAGTCTTCCTCCCCCGCCGGCGGGACTAGAGACCCAGTACTTC. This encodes CASSLPPPPAGLETQYF. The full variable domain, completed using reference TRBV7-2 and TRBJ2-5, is GAGVSQSPSNKVTEKGKDVELRCDPISGHTALYWYRQSLGQGLEFLIYFQGNSAPDKSGLPSDRFSAERTGGSVSTLTIQRTQQEDSAVYLCASSLPPPPAGLETQYFGPGTRLLVL.

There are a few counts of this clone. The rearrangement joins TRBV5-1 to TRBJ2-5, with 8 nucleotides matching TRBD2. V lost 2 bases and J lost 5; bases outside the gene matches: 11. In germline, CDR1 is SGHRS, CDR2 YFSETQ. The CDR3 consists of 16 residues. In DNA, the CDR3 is TGCGCCAGCAGCTTAGCGGGAGCGAACCTTCCGGAGACCCAGTACTTC. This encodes CASSLAGANLPETQYF.